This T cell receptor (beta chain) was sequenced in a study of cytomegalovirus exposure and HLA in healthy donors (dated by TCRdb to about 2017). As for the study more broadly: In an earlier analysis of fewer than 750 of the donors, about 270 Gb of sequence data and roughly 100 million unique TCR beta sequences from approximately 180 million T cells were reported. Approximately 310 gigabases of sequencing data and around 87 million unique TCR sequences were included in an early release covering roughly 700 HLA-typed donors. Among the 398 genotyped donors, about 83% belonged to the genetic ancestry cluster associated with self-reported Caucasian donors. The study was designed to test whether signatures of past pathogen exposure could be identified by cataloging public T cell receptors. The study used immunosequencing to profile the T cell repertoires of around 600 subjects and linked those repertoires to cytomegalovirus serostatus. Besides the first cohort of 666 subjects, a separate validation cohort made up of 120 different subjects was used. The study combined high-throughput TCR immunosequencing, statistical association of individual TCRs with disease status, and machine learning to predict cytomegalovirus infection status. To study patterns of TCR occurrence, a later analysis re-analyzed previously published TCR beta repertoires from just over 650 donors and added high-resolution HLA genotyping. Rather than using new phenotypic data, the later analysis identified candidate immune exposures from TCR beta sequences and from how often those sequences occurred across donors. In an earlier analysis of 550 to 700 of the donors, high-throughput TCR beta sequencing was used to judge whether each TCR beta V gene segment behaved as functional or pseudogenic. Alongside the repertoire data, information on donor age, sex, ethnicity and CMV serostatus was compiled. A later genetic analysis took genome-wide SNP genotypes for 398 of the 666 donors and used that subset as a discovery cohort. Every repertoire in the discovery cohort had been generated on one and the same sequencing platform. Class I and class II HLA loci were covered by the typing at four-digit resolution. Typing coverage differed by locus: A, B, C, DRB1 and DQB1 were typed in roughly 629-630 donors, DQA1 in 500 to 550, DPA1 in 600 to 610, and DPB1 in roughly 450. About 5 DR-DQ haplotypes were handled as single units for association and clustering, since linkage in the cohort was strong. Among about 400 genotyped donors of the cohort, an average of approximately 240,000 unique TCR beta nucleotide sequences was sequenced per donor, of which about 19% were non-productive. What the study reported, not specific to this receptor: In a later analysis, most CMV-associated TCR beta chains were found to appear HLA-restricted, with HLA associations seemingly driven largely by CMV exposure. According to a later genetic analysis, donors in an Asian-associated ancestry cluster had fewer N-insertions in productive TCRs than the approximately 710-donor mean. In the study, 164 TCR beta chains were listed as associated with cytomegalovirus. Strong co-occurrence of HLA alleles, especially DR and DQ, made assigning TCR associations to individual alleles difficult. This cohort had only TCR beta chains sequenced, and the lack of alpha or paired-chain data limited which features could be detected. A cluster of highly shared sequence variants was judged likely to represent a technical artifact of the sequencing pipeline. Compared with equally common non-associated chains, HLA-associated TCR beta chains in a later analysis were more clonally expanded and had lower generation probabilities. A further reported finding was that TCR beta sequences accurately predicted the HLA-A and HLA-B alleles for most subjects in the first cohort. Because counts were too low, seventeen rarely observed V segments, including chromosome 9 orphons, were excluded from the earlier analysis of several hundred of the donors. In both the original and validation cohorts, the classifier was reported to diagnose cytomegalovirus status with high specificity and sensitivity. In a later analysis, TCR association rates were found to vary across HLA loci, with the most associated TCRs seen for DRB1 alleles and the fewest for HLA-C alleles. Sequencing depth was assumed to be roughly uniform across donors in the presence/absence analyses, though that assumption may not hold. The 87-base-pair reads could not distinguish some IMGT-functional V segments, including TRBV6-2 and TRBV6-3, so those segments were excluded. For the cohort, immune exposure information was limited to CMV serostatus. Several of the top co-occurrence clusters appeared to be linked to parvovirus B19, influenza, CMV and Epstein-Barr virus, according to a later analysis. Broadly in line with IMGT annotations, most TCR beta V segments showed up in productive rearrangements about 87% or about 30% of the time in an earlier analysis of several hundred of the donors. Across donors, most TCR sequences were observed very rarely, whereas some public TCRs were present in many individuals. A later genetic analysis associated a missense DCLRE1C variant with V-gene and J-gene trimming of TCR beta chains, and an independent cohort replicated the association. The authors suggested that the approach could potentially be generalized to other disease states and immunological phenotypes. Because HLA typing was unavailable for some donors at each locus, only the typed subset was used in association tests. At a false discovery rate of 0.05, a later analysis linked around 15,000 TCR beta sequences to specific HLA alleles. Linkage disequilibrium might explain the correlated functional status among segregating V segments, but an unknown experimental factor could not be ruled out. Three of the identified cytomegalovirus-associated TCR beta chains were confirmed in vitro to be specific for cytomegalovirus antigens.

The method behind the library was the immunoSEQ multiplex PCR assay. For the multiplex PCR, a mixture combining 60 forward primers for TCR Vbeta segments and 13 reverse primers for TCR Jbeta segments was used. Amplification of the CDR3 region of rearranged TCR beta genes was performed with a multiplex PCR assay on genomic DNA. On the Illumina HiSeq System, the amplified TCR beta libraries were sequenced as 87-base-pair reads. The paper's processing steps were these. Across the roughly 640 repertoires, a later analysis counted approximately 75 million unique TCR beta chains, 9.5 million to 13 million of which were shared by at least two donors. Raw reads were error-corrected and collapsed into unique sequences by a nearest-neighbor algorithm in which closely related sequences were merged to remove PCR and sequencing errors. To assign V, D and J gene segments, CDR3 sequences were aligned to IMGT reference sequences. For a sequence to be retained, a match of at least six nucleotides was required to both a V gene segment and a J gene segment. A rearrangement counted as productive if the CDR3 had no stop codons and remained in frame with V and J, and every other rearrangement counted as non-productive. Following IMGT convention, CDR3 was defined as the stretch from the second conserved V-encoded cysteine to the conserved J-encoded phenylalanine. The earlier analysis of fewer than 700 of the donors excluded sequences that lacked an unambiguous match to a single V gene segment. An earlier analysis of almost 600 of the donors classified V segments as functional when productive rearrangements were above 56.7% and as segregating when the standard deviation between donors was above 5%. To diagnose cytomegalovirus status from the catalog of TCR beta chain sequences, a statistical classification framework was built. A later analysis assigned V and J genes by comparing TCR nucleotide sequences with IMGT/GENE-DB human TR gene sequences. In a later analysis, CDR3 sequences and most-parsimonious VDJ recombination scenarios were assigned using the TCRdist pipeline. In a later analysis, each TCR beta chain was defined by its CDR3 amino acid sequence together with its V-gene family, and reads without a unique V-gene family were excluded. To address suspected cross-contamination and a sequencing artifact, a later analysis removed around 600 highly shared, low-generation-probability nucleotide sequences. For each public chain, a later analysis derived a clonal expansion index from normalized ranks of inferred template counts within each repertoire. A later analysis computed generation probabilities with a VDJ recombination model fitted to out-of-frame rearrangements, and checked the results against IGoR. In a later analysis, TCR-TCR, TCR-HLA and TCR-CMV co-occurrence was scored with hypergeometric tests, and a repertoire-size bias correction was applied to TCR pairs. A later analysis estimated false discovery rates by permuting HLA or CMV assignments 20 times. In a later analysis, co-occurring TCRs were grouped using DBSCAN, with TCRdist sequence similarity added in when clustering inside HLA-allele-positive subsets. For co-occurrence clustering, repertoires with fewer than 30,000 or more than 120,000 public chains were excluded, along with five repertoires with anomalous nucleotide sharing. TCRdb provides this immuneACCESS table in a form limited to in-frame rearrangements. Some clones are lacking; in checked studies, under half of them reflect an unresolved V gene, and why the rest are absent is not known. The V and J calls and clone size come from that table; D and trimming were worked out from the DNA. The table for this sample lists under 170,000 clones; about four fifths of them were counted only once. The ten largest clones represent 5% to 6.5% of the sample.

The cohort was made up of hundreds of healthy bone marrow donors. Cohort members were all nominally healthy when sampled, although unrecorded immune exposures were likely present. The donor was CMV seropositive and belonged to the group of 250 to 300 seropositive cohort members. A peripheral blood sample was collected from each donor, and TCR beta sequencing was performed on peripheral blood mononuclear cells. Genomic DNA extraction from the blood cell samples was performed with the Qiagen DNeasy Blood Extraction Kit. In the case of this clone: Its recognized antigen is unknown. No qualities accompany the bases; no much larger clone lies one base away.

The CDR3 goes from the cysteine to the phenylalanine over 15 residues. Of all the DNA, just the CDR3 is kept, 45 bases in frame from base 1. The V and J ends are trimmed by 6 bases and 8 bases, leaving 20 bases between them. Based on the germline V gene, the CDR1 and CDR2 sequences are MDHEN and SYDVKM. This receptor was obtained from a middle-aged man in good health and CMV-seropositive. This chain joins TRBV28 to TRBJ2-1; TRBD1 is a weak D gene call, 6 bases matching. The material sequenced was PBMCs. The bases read TGTGCCAGCAGGTTTAACAGGGTCGGTATCGATGAGCAGTTCTTC. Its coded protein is CASRFNRVGIDEQFF.